These 32 T cell receptor beta chains were all obtained from the same sample, sequenced in a study of shared clonotypes between healthy human individuals. The method was immunoSEQ multiplex PCR; TCRdb's version includes in-frame clones alone and lacks a portion of them. Here the sample spans 2 million to 2.5 million clones, approximately 94% being singletons. Sequenced: naive CD4+ T cells sorted from blood. The subset: CD45RA+ positively selected. These receptor sequences come from a man in his late teens or twenties in good health.

The CDR3 DNA follows: TGTGCCAGCAGCCCGCTGGGACAGGCACGTGGAAACACCATATATTTT. Its protein product is CASSPLGQARGNTIYF. This chain connects TRBV7-8 to TRBJ1-3, with 8 bases identical to TRBD1. The trim removed 5 bases at V and 3 bases at J, leaving 9 bases unmatched. Germline-derived CDR1 and CDR2 are SGHVS and FQNEAQ. The CDR3 has 16 amino acids.

The chain carries TRBV10-3 and TRBJ1-2, with 8 bases that match TRBD1. Germline CDR1 is ENHRY and CDR2 is SYGVKD. This CDR3 region has 14 residues. The junction had 10 bases not matched to a gene; V was cut back by 6 bases and J by 7 bases. The CDR3: CAISPDRDRGGYTF. CDR3 coding DNA: TGTGCCATCAGCCCGGACAGGGACCGAGGTGGCTACACCTTC.

The V gene is TRBV7-9, the J gene TRBJ1-4, with D unclear. V lost 1 base, J lost 5 bases, and 11 bases lay in between. The CDR3 is 15 residues long. The germline gives CDR1 SEHNR, CDR2 FQNEAQ (reference sequence). In DNA form, the CDR3 reads TGTGCCAGCAGCTTAGATGACCTAACAAATGAAAAACTGTTTTTT. Translation gives CASSLDDLTNEKLFF.

The CDR3 loop reads CASSLQSVGAAYEQYF. The CDR3 DNA follows: TGTGCCAGCAGCCTCCAGTCAGTAGGGGCAGCCTACGAGCAGTACTTC. This chain connects TRBV7-2 to TRBJ2-7; perhaps TRBD1 as D (5 bases). The CDR3 is 16 residues long. Germline V gene lookup returns CDR1 SGHTA and CDR2 FQGNSA. Trimming removed 5 bases from V and 2 bases from J, with 19 bases in between.

The rearrangement links TRBV30 to TRBJ2-4; D is perhaps TRBD1 or TRBD2 (5 bases each). The CDR3 has 15 residues. Germline V gene lookup returns CDR1 GTSNPN and CDR2 SVGIG (reference sequence). V lost 0 bases to trimming and J lost 6 bases, with 15 bases between them. CDR3 protein: CAWSVRGVARNIQYF. CDR3 in DNA: TGTGCCTGGAGTGTAAGAGGGGTTGCGAGAAACATTCAGTACTTC.

This chain joins TRBV5-1 and TRBJ2-1; 9 bases map to TRBD2. The CDR3 consists of 17 residues. CDR1 and CDR2 (germline): SGHRS, YFSETQ. After removal of 3 bases from V and 2 bases from J, the junction contained 9 bases not matched to a gene. CDR3 coding DNA: TGCGCCAGCAGCTCGTCCAGACTAGCGGACACCTACAATGAGCAGTTCTTC. This gives the protein CASSSSRLADTYNEQFF.

The CDR3 reads CASSRGLNSPLHF. The CDR3 DNA sequence: TGTGCCAGCAGTCGGGGTTTAAATTCACCCCTCCACTTT. The chain is built from TRBV6-5 and TRBJ1-6; D uncertain. The germline CDR1 and CDR2 sequences are MNHEY and SVGAGI. CDR3 length: 13 amino acids. Trimming took off 5 bases at V and 7 bases at J, with 9 bases between the two ends.

The chain couples TRBV15 to TRBJ2-6; 8 nucleotides line up with TRBD2. Germline assignment: CDR1 LNHNV and CDR2 YYDKDF (reference sequence). J was trimmed by 0 bases and V by 2 bases; bases with no gene match: 6. The CDR3 is 18 residues long. This CDR3 is CATSRTNSGISGANVLTF. CDR3 coding DNA: TGTGCCACCAGCAGAACAAATAGCGGGATCTCTGGGGCCAACGTCCTGACTTTC.

The chain couples TRBV7-2 to TRBJ2-3; 8 bases map to TRBD2. With V trimmed by 6 bases and J by 4 bases, 9 bases remained unmatched. The V gene's germline CDR1 is SGHTA and CDR2 FQGNSA. This CDR3 has 15 residues. The CDR3 DNA is TGTGCCAGCAGTCAGAGCGGGAGAGATCCAGATACGCAGTATTTT. It yields the protein CASSQSGRDPDTQYF.

The chain has TRBV5-1 and TRBJ1-1; D uncertain. The V end was cut by 4 bases, the J end by 4 bases, with 11 bases between. This CDR3 is 13 amino acids long. CDR1 is SGHRS and CDR2 is YFSETQ in the germline V gene. In DNA form, the CDR3 reads TGCGCCAGCAGCCCATCCAGAGGCACTGAAGCTTTCTTT. Residues: CASSPSRGTEAFF.

As to this clone: This same CDR3 is encoded by further DNA sequences in the sample. The V gene is TRBV6-1, the J gene TRBJ2-7, with D perhaps matching TRBD2 (5 bases). The CDR3 sequence is 15 residues long. CDR1 MNHNS and CDR2 SASEGT come from the germline V gene. V was trimmed by 0 bases and J by 2 bases, leaving 11 bases between them. The CDR3 loop reads CASSEAAGGAYEQYF. The CDR3 bases are TGTGCCAGCAGTGAAGCGGCGGGCGGAGCCTACGAGCAGTACTTC.

The chain couples TRBV5-5 to TRBJ2-7; 9 bases align to TRBD2. The CDR3 has 17 amino acids. Germline-derived CDR1 and CDR2 are SGHKS and YYEKEE (reference sequence). V lost 0 bases, J lost 2 bases, and 9 bases stayed unmatched. As DNA, the CDR3 is TGTGCCAGCAGCTTGGGCTCTAGCGGGGTTCTTACCTACGAGCAGTACTTC. Protein: CASSLGSSGVLTYEQYF.

This clone was counted a single time. At the DNA level, this CDR3 is encoded by other sequences in the same sample as well. CDR3 sequence: CASSEGTAQETQYF. For the CDR3, the DNA is TGCGCCAGCAGTGAGGGGACAGCCCAAGAGACCCAGTACTTC. This sequence joins TRBV10-1 and TRBJ2-5; 7 bases align to TRBD1. Germline trimming cut 2 bases from V and 1 base from J; bases unmatched to any gene: 1. Germline CDR1 reads WNHNN; CDR2 reads SYGVQD (reference sequence). CDR3 size: 14 residues.

The rearrangement joins TRBV18 to TRBJ2-7; 15 nucleotides match TRBD2. The CDR3 loop spans 17 amino acids. V lost 3 bases and J lost 4; bases outside the gene matches: 7. From germline, CDR1 is KGHSH and CDR2 LQKENI. For the CDR3, the DNA is TGTGCCAGCTCACCGCCGGGACTAGCGGGAGGCGGGTACGAGCAGTACTTC. It is translated as CASSPPGLAGGGYEQYF.

The DNA of the CDR3 is TGCGCCAGCAGTCAATCGTTCGCCGCAACTAATGAAAAACTGTTTTTT. Translating gives CASSQSFAATNEKLFF. V usage is TRBV23-1 and J usage is TRBJ1-4; no definite D call. TRBV23-1 is marked as an open reading frame, function uncertain. This CDR3 is built from 16 residues. Trimming stripped 0 bases from V and 0 bases from J, with 8 bases between.

A single count supports this clone. Other nucleotide sequences in the sample specify the same CDR3. This chain connects TRBV19 to TRBJ1-5, with a tentative D call TRBD1 (6 bases). CDR1 LNHDA and CDR2 SQIVND come from the germline V gene (reference sequence). This CDR3 is 15 amino acids long. Deletions cut 6 bases from V and 3 bases from J, with 15 bases between. CDR3 amino acids: CASRITGTSNQPQHF. The CDR3 DNA reads TGTGCCAGTAGAATCACAGGGACATCCAATCAGCCCCAGCATTTT.

The chain employs TRBV11-2 and TRBJ2-1, with D possibly matching TRBD1 (5 bases). Looked up from germline, CDR1 is SGHAT and CDR2 is FQNNGV. Trimming pared 5 bases from V and 3 bases from J, leaving 20 bases between. This CDR3 contains 17 residues. The CDR3 DNA follows: TGTGCCAGCAGCCAAAACTTACTTTTCGACAGCTACAATGAGCAGTTCTTC. Protein sequence: CASSQNLLFDSYNEQFF.

V and J are TRBV5-6 and TRBJ2-3; 16 bases match TRBD2. CDR1 is SGHDT and CDR2 is YYEEEE in the germline V gene. CDR3 length equals 15 residues. V shed 5 bases, J shed 6 bases, and the junction held 3 bases outside the gene matches. Here the CDR3 DNA reads TGTGCCAGCAGGGGACTAGCGGGAGGGAAGGATACGCAGTATTTT. It yields the protein CASRGLAGGKDTQYF.

The CDR3 protein is CASTRGQGISPLHF. DNA of the CDR3: TGTGCCAGCACGAGGGGACAGGGTATTTCACCCCTCCACTTT. V usage is TRBV2 and J usage is TRBJ1-6; 9 nucleotides align to TRBD1. V lost 7 bases, J lost 9 bases, and 7 bases stayed unmatched. The CDR3 has 14 amino acids. The germline CDR1 and CDR2 sequences are SNHLY and FYNNEI.

Comments on this clone: This sample also contains other DNA sequences that code for the same CDR3. This rearrangement joins TRBV5-1 to TRBJ2-7; 7 bases are shared with TRBD2. Germline loops: CDR1 SGHRS, CDR2 YFSETQ. The J segment lost 0 bases and the V segment lost 0 bases, leaving 3 bases of the junction unmatched. The CDR3 length is 15 residues. CDR3 protein: CASSLVGGSSYEQYF. In nucleotides, the CDR3 is TGCGCCAGCAGCTTGGTGGGCGGGAGCTCCTACGAGCAGTACTTC.

This clone was picked up one time. V gene TRBV6-5 combines with J gene TRBJ2-1; 11 nucleotides align to TRBD2. The CDR3 has 16 residues. J was trimmed by 10 bases and V by 1 base; bases with no gene match: 9. CDR1 MNHEY and CDR2 SVGAGI come from the germline V gene. This chain's CDR3 is CASSYWLAGGQGEQFF. CDR3 nucleotides: TGTGCCAGCAGTTACTGGCTAGCGGGGGGCCAAGGCGAGCAGTTCTTC.

The chain employs TRBV6-1 and TRBJ2-7; D may be TRBD1 or TRBD2 (5 bases each). The CDR3 loop spans 17 amino acids. Looked up from germline, CDR1 is MNHNS and CDR2 is SASEGT. The V end was cut by 4 bases, the J end by 4 bases, with 23 bases between. The CDR3 DNA reads TGTGCCAGCAGTGGGGGGTACCGGGGCACCTGGGATTACGAGCAGTACTTC. It encodes CASSGGYRGTWDYEQYF.

This sequence joins TRBV7-6 and TRBJ1-1; D not resolved. Trimming removed 2 bases at V and 4 bases at J, with 11 bases between. Germline CDR1 and CDR2: SGHVS and FNYEAQ. The CDR3 is 14 amino acids. CDR3 residues: CASSLLERATEAFF. As DNA, the CDR3 is TGTGCCAGCAGCTTACTCGAAAGGGCCACTGAAGCTTTCTTT.

This chain uses TRBV2 with TRBJ2-2; unclear D gene. The CDR3 extends over 14 amino acids. Germline CDR1 is SNHLY and CDR2 is FYNNEI. V lost 6 bases and J lost 3, with 11 bases in between. The CDR3 DNA reads as TGTGCCAGCAGCGCACAAGGGTACACCGGGGAGCTGTTTTTT. Amino acid sequence: CASSAQGYTGELFF.

CDR3 amino acids: CASSASGVGYEQYF. The DNA of the CDR3 is TGCGCCAGCAGTGCAAGCGGGGTGGGGTACGAGCAGTACTTC. The V and J genes are TRBV10-2 and TRBJ2-7; 7 bases are shared with TRBD2. CDR3 length equals 14 residues. Germline V gives CDR1 WSHSY, CDR2 SAAADI. The V and J ends lost 4 bases and 4 bases, in that order; junction bases with no gene match: 7.

This chain links TRBV10-2 with TRBJ2-3; 8 nucleotides agree with TRBD2. The CDR3 runs to 15 residues. Germline V gives CDR1 WSHSY, CDR2 SAAADI. The V and J ends lost 5 bases and 1 base, in that order; junction bases with no gene match: 5. The CDR3 nucleotides are TGCGCCAGCAGTCCAGCGGGAGTGGGCACAGATACGCAGTATTTT. It translates to CASSPAGVGTDTQYF.

The CDR3 DNA follows: TGTGCCAGCAGTGAATGGGGCAGGAGCTACGAGCAGTACTTC. Translated: CASSEWGRSYEQYF. V gene TRBV25-1 combines with J gene TRBJ2-7; a possible D gene is TRBD1 (5 bases). The CDR3 has 14 residues. Per the germline V gene, CDR1 is MGHDK and CDR2 is SYGVNS. The V gene lost 1 base and the J gene lost 3 bases, with 10 bases spanning the gap.

The chain recombines TRBV30 with TRBJ2-2; D is uncertain. The germline V and J ends were trimmed by 0 bases and 7 bases, with 9 bases remaining between them. This CDR3 has 13 amino acids. Germline assignment: CDR1 GTSNPN and CDR2 SVGIG (reference sequence). CDR3 residues: CAWSVMIRGELFF. DNA for the CDR3: TGTGCCTGGAGTGTTATGATACGCGGGGAGCTGTTTTTT.

The V gene is TRBV2, the J gene TRBJ1-6, with 7 bases matching TRBD1. Germline loops: CDR1 SNHLY, CDR2 FYNNEI. The J segment lost 5 bases and the V segment lost 6 bases, leaving 7 bases of the junction unmatched. The CDR3 is made up of 15 amino acids. The CDR3 region is CASRNQGTDNSPLHF. The CDR3 DNA reads TGTGCCAGCAGAAACCAGGGGACAGATAATTCACCCCTCCACTTT.

As for this clone: The sample contains more than one DNA sequence encoding this CDR3. This chain connects TRBV25-1 to TRBJ1-3, with D uncertain. Trimming took off 8 bases at V and 0 bases at J, with 5 bases between the two ends. This CDR3 has 12 residues. CDR1 and CDR2 (germline): MGHDK, SYGVNS. CDR3 bases: TGTGCCAGCGAAAGCTCTGGAAACACCATATATTTT. Its protein is CASESSGNTIYF.

The rearrangement uses TRBV9 and TRBJ2-1; 8 bases fit TRBD1. V gave up 0 bases and J gave up 4 bases; unmatched junction bases: 3. The CDR3 totals 15 residues. Germline CDR1 is SGDLS and CDR2 is YYNGEE. The CDR3 DNA reads as TGTGCCAGCAGCGTAGGCACAGGGGGTTACAATGAGCAGTTCTTC. Translated, it gives CASSVGTGGYNEQFF.

CDR3 loop: CASSFRRTGGWDQPQHF. In DNA, the CDR3 is TGTGCCAGCAGTTTTCGGAGGACAGGGGGTTGGGATCAGCCCCAGCATTTT. The chain is built from TRBV27 and TRBJ1-5, with 10 bases matching TRBD1. Looked up from germline, CDR1 is MNHEY and CDR2 is SMNVEV (reference sequence). With 3 bases clipped from V and 5 bases from J, the junction kept 10 bases outside the gene matches. The CDR3 is 17 amino acids.